Below are 20 T cell receptor beta chains sequenced from a single sample in a study of CD8+CD57+ T cells in acquired aplastic anemia. Genomic DNA constituted the template upon which TCR beta VDJ and CDR3 profiling was performed. TCRdb used MiXCR to reprocess the reads, holding one entry per CDR3 protein. The data contain about 170,000 distinct CDR3 sequences, about 60% of them singletons. Sequencing used sorted CD4+, CD8+, or CD8+CD57+ T cells (not recorded which) from PBMCs. The receptors originated from a human donor in good health.

V gene TRBV7-9 combines with J gene TRBJ2-7; D ambiguous. Deletions cut 6 bases from V and 2 bases from J, with 14 bases between. Per germline, CDR1 SEHNR and CDR2 FQNEAQ (reference sequence). The CDR3 is 14 amino acids. CDR3 nucleotides: TGTGCCAGCAGTTACTCTACAGTGCCCTACGAGCAGTACTTC. Protein: CASSYSTVPYEQYF.

This chain connects TRBV6-6 to TRBJ2-7, with 11 bases matching TRBD2. The junction had 4 bases not matched to a gene; V was cut back by 6 bases and J by 3 bases. This CDR3 contains 14 residues. CDR1 is MNHNY, CDR2 SVGAGI, per germline (reference sequence). This CDR3 is CASSTGTSGYEQYF. As DNA, the CDR3 is TGTGCCAGCAGCACCGGGACTAGCGGCTACGAGCAGTACTTC.

The chain is built from TRBV2 and TRBJ2-5; 8 nucleotides agree with TRBD1. The V segment lost 7 bases and the J segment 4 bases; nucleotides outside the gene matches: 5. This CDR3 is built from 13 residues. Germline lookup yields CDR1 SNHLY and CDR2 FYNNEI. CDR3 in DNA: TGTGCCAGCATTTGGCAGGGGGCAGAGACCCAGTACTTC. Translation: CASIWQGAETQYF.

For this clonotype: A much larger clone sits a single nucleotide away, making a read error possible. The V and J genes are TRBV4-1 and TRBJ1-3; 7 bases are a match to TRBD1. The CDR3 sequence is 15 residues long. CDR1 and CDR2 from the germline V gene are MGHRA and YSYEKL. This CDR3 reads CASSQVKGAGNTINF. CDR3 in DNA: TGCGCCAGCAGCCAAGTAAAGGGGGCGGGAAACACCATAAATTTT.

This rearrangement joins TRBV5-1 to TRBJ2-1; D might be TRBD2 (5 bases). Germline-derived CDR1 and CDR2 are SGHRS and YFSETQ. Trimming shortened V by 2 bases and J by 0 bases, and 6 bases separated the two germline ends. The CDR3 has 14 amino acids. CDR3 bases: TGCGCCAGCAGCTTACGGGGCTCCTACAATGAGCAGTTCTTC. Translating gives CASSLRGSYNEQFF.

Notes on this clonotype: One end of the junction varies from germline; a read error may be responsible. The DNA for the CDR3 is TGTGCCAGCAGCTTAGCGAAGGGACTAGCGGGAGTAGGCTCCTGCAATGAGCAGTTCTTC. It translates to CASSLAKGLAGVGSCNEQFF. The chain joins TRBV7-6 to TRBJ2-1; the match to TRBD2 covers 14 bases. The CDR3 is 20 residues long. From germline, CDR1 is SGHVS and CDR2 FNYEAQ.

The chain has TRBV10-3 and TRBJ1-1; D is ambiguous. V was trimmed by 6 bases and J by 1 base, leaving 12 bases between them. From germline, CDR1 is ENHRY and CDR2 SYGVKD. This CDR3 comprises 14 residues. The CDR3 protein is CAIREVVTNTEAFF. The CDR3 DNA is TGTGCCATCAGGGAAGTGGTTACGAACACTGAAGCTTTCTTT.

There are a few counts of this clonotype. This chain links TRBV19 with TRBJ1-1; 12 positions agree with TRBD1. There are 16 residues in the CDR3. Germline assignment: CDR1 LNHDA and CDR2 SQIVND (reference sequence). V dropped 6 bases and J dropped 5; count of bases not matched to a gene: 10. This chain's CDR3 is CASRPGTGGAGTEAFF. As DNA, the CDR3 is TGTGCCAGTAGGCCGGGGACAGGGGGCGCGGGTACTGAAGCTTTCTTT.

The CDR3 DNA is TGTGCCACCAGGGGCGGACTCGGTGGCGAGGCTGTGGGGCAGTTCTTC. This gives the protein CATRGGLGGEAVGQFF. The J gene is TRBJ2-1, the V gene TRBV24-1, with D maybe TRBD2 (5 bases). CDR1 and CDR2 from the germline V gene are KGHDR and SFDVKD. The V end lost 7 bases, the J end lost 12 bases, and 27 bases lay between the germline ends. The CDR3 totals 16 residues.

The CDR3 protein is CASSQDSRNYEQYF. The CDR3 DNA follows: TGTGCCAGCAGCCAAGATTCAAGGAACTACGAGCAGTACTTC. V usage is TRBV7-2 and J usage is TRBJ2-7; D not resolved. V was shortened by 5 bases and J by 3 bases, with 14 bases between the two germline ends. Germline CDR1 reads SGHTA; CDR2 reads FQGNSA. The CDR3 covers 14 residues.

This clonotype was seen only a few times. The chain combines TRBV30 with TRBJ1-5; no reliable D call. V was pared by 5 bases and J by 4 bases, with 9 bases between. In germline, CDR1 is GTSNPN, CDR2 SVGIG (reference sequence). CDR3 length equals 12 residues. For the CDR3, the DNA is TGTGCCTGGGGCGTCGGAAATCAGCCCCAGCATTTT. This gives the protein CAWGVGNQPQHF.

The chain links TRBV29-1 to TRBJ2-7; no reliable D call. The length of the CDR3 is 12 residues. From germline, CDR1 is SQVTM and CDR2 ANQGSEA. V lost 7 bases and J lost 7, with 17 bases in between. The CDR3 loop reads CSALVTFQEQYF. The CDR3 DNA reads TGCAGCGCCCTGGTGACATTCCAGGAGCAGTACTTC.

This rearrangement joins TRBV2 to TRBJ1-4, with 9 bases that match TRBD1. J lost 8 bases, V lost 6 bases, and 13 bases had no gene match. The V gene's germline CDR1 is SNHLY and CDR2 FYNNEI. The CDR3 contains 16 residues. This chain's CDR3 is CASRLGGQGRGEKLFF. Here the CDR3 DNA reads TGTGCCAGCAGGCTAGGGGGACAGGGAAGAGGCGAAAAACTGTTTTTT.

This sequence joins TRBV12-3 or TRBV12-4 and TRBJ2-7; D is perhaps TRBD2 (6 bases). Trimming left V 6 bases short and J 7 bases short, with 13 bases between. The CDR3 spans 12 residues. The CDR3 DNA is TGTGCCAGCAGAACCACCGGGGGTGAGCAGTACTTC. As protein: CASRTTGGEQYF.

The V call is TRBV5-6, the J call TRBJ2-1, with D unresolved. Between the trimmed V and J ends, which lost 0 bases and 6 bases, there was a span of 10 bases. Germline lookup yields CDR1 SGHDT and CDR2 YYEEEE. The CDR3 runs 14 residues. The CDR3 DNA reads TGTGCCAGCAGCTTGGCCGGGTCTGCCAATGAGCAGTTCTTC. It specifies CASSLAGSANEQFF.

This clonotype was counted ten times or more. The chain employs TRBV11-3 and TRBJ2-7; D uncertain. V was shortened by 7 bases and J by 3 bases, with 16 bases between the two germline ends. The CDR3 loop spans 14 amino acids. CDR1 SGHNT and CDR2 YENEEA come from the germline V gene. The CDR3 spells CASTYRADFYEQYF. The CDR3 DNA sequence: TGTGCCAGCACCTACCGGGCAGACTTCTACGAGCAGTACTTC.

V usage is TRBV7-3 and J usage is TRBJ1-5, with D uncertain. CDR1 SGHTA and CDR2 FQGTGA come from the germline V gene. The CDR3 extends over 13 amino acids. V was pared by 2 bases and J by 6 bases, with 8 bases between. The CDR3 DNA is TGTGCCAGCAGCTTAGAAGTGGGTCAGCCCCAGCATTTT. This encodes CASSLEVGQPQHF.

This chain uses TRBV19 with TRBJ2-7; TRBD1 agrees at 7 bases. This CDR3 is built from 16 residues. Germline V lookup: CDR1 LNHDA, CDR2 SQIVND (reference sequence). V lost 8 bases and J lost 2; bases outside the gene matches: 15. CDR3 amino acids: CASSHGSRTGTYEQYF. CDR3 DNA sequence: TGTGCCAGTTCCCATGGGTCGAGGACAGGCACCTACGAGCAGTACTTC.

The chain recombines TRBV7-9 with TRBJ2-1, with TRBD2 matching 8 bases. J gave up 6 bases and V 5 bases, and 6 bases lay outside the gene matches. Per the germline V gene, CDR1 is SEHNR and CDR2 is FQNEAQ (reference sequence). The CDR3 is 14 amino acids. The CDR3 region has the DNA TGTGCCAGCAGCCCGGGACTAGGGGTCAATGAGCAGTTCTTC. The encoded protein is CASSPGLGVNEQFF.

The genes are TRBV25-1 and TRBJ2-6, with TRBD1 identical over 8 bases. The CDR3 spans 17 residues. CDR1 is MGHDK and CDR2 is SYGVNS in the germline V gene. The V and J ends lost 5 bases and 0 bases, in that order; junction bases with no gene match: 6. The CDR3 spells CASSPRTGISGANVLTF. As DNA, the CDR3 is TGTGCCAGCAGTCCGAGGACAGGGATCTCTGGGGCCAACGTCCTGACTTTC.